The text below deals with one T cell receptor (beta chain). The CDR3 extends over 15 amino acids. The germline V gene encodes CDR1 MNHEY and CDR2 SMNVEV (reference sequence). Trimming removed 3 bases from V and 4 bases from J, with 13 bases in between. These data belong to a study of blood T cell repertoires in COVID-19. How the authors handled the data: For nucleated cells, counts were estimated from reference gene primer amplification. Libraries were prepared by immunoSEQ multiplex PCR; TCRdb keeps only in-frame clonotypes and omits some of them. That table is the source of V, J and clone size, and D and trimming were worked out from the DNA. The table lists some 200,000 clones, around 81% of them singletons.

The specimen sequenced was peripheral blood. The TCR originated in a woman between 70 and 85 years old with acute or convalescent COVID-19. V usage is TRBV27 and J usage is TRBJ1-3, with D perhaps TRBD1 (5 bases). This CDR3 reads CASSLVNGAGNTIYF. The CDR3, as DNA: TGTGCCAGCAGTTTGGTGAATGGGGCGGGAAACACCATATATTTT.